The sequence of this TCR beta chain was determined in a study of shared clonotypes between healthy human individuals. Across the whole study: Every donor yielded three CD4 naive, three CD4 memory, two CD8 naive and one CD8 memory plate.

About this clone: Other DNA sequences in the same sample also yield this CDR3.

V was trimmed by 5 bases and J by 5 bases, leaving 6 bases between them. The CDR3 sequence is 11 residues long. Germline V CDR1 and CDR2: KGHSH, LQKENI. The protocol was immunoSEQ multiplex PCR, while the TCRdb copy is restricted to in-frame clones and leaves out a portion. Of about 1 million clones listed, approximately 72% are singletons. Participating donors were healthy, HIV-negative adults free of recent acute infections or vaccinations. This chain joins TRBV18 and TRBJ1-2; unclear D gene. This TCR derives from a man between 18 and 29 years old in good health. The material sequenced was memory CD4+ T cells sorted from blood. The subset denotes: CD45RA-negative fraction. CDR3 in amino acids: CASSNGYGYTF. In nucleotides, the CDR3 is TGTGCCAGCTCAAACGGTTATGGCTACACCTTC.